This TCR beta chain was sequenced in a study of blood T cell repertoires in COVID-19. Study in general: Material from acute and convalescent COVID-19 was sourced from the United States, Italy and Spain. Sources were T cells, B-cell-depleted T cells, or PBMCs; the material itself was cDNA or gDNA.

How the authors handled the data: Scientists estimated how many nucleated cells there were by amplifying reference gene primers. Some clones are missing from TCRdb's copy, which holds only in-frame ones; the method was immunoSEQ multiplex PCR. V, J and clone size are those of that table, while D and trimming were read from the DNA. The sample lists tens of thousands of clones; 80% to 85% were seen once. Germline trimming cut 3 bases from V and 3 bases from J; bases unmatched to any gene: 5. The CDR3 consists of 16 residues. From germline, CDR1 is KGHDR and CDR2 SFDVKD. The source of this sequence is a human donor in a cohort sampled during active or convalescent COVID-19. The chain has TRBV24-1 and TRBJ2-1; 9 bases are a match to TRBD2. The sequenced sample was peripheral blood. The CDR3 sequence: CATSDSSGGFYNEQFF. The CDR3 DNA sequence: TGTGCCACCAGTGATAGTAGCGGGGGCTTCTACAATGAGCAGTTCTTC.